This TCR beta chain derives from a study of cytomegalovirus exposure and HLA in healthy donors. Study-level findings and limits: Indistinguishable V segments, including TRBV6-2 and TRBV6-3, were excluded. The study found most TCR sequences rare, yet found some public TCRs in many donors.

PCR primers comprised 60 Vbeta and 13 Jbeta primers. Assay used: immunoSEQ multiplex PCR; TCRdb lists only in-frame clones, some missing. The sample lists some 120,000 clones; 70% to 80% were seen once. Germline loops: CDR1 GTSNPN, CDR2 SVGIG (reference sequence). CDR3 length equals 13 residues. Trimming stripped 1 base from V and 2 bases from J, with 6 bases between. Points on this clone: What it recognizes is unknown.

This clonotype was obtained from a man younger than 40 in good health and CMV-seropositive. Source material: PBMCs. The rearrangement uses TRBV30 and TRBJ1-5; D not certain. DNA for the CDR3: TGTGCCTGGAGTGGGCGGGGCAATCAGCCCCAGCATTTT. As protein: CAWSGRGNQPQHF.